These T cell receptor beta chains were read from a single sample in a study of blood T cell repertoires in COVID-19. The repertoire was sequenced with immunoSEQ multiplex PCR; TCRdb's copy has only in-frame clones and lacks some. The sample consists of approximately 380,000 clones, approximately 81% of them appearing once. The specimen was peripheral blood. These receptors were collected from a woman under 30 with acute or convalescent COVID-19. CDR3s include the opening cysteine and the closing phenylalanine or tryptophan. D genes are given only for firm matches. Size values are once, few and many counts, or a class for expanded clones, and some rows have none.

v_call	d_call	j_call	clone_size	cdr3_nt	cdr3_aa
TRBV6-6	TRBD1	TRBJ1-4	few	TGTGCCATCAGGACAGGACCTAATGAAAAACTGTTTTTT	CAIRTGPNEKLFF
TRBV2	-	TRBJ1-3	-	TGTGCCAGCAGTGATAACAGGGGAAACACCATATATTTT	CASSDNRGNTIYF
TRBV7-9	-	TRBJ2-3	-	TGTGCCAGCAGCCCGTGGCAGGGCGCAGATACGCAGTATTTT	CASSPWQGADTQYF
TRBV5-1	-	TRBJ1-1	-	TGCGCCAGCAGCTTGGGGGAGGTGAGCACTGAAGCTTTCTTT	CASSLGEVSTEAFF
TRBV7-8	-	TRBJ2-7	-	TGTGCCAGCAACCCAGCGGGCGATAAGTACGAGCAGTACTTC	CASNPAGDKYEQYF
TRBV5-4	-	TRBJ2-3	-	TGTGCCAGCTCCGGGGGCAGGCGGGGGCAGGGAGATACGCAGTATTTT	CASSGGRRGQGDTQYF
TRBV4-1	TRBD1	TRBJ1-1	-	TGCGCCAGCAGCCAAGGGGGACAGTTACTGAACACTGAAGCTTTCTTT	CASSQGGQLLNTEAFF
TRBV2	TRBD1	TRBJ2-7	-	TGTGCCAGCAGGGAGGACAGGCGGGAGCAGTACTTC	CASREDRREQYF
TRBV10-3	-	TRBJ1-3	-	TGTGCCATCGGCCCAACCTCTGGAAACACCATATATTTT	CAIGPTSGNTIYF
TRBV28	-	TRBJ2-1	once	TGTGCCAGCAGCCTGAGCTCCTACAATGAGCAGTTCTTC	CASSLSSYNEQFF
TRBV7-9	-	TRBJ1-5	-	TGTGCCAGCAGCCCGAGGGGGTCGAGGGTGAAGCATTTT	CASSPRGSRVKHF
TRBV6-2/TRBV6-3	TRBD2	TRBJ2-1	-	TGTGCCAGCAGCCAAGAACTAGCGGGAGCTCAGAATGAGCAGTTCTTC	CASSQELAGAQNEQFF
TRBV30	-	TRBJ2-1	-	TGTGCCTGGAGTGCAGGGGCCTACAATGAGCAGTTCTTC	CAWSAGAYNEQFF
TRBV4-2	TRBD2	TRBJ2-1	few	TGTGCCAGCAGCCAAGTTCTAGCGGGGGGGCCTAGCTCCTACAATGAGCAGTTCTTC	CASSQVLAGGPSSYNEQFF
TRBV3-1/TRBV3-2	TRBD2	TRBJ2-7	-	TGTGCCAGCAGCCAAGTGACTAGCGGGAGATACGAGCAGTACTTC	CASSQVTSGRYEQYF
TRBV9	-	TRBJ1-3	-	TGTGCCAGCAGCGTAGGAGGGAACAGAAACACCATATATTTT	CASSVGGNRNTIYF
TRBV3-1/TRBV3-2	-	TRBJ2-7	-	TGTGCCAGCAGCCAATATCTCGAGCAGTACTTC	CASSQYLEQYF
TRBV14	-	TRBJ2-7	-	TGTGCCAGCAGCCAGCAGGGGCGAAGCTCCTACGAGCAGTACTTC	CASSQQGRSSYEQYF
TRBV27	-	TRBJ2-5	-	TGTGCCAGCAGTTCGGGATTCCAAGAGACCCAGTACTTC	CASSSGFQETQYF
TRBV5-6	TRBD1	TRBJ2-3	few	TGTGCCAGCAGCTTGCGCGGGACAGGGGTATCGGATACGCAGTATTTT	CASSLRGTGVSDTQYF
TRBV25-1	-	TRBJ1-5	-	TGTGCCAGCAGTCGGACAGATGACTATCAGCCCCAGCATTTT	CASSRTDDYQPQHF
TRBV4-2	TRBD2	TRBJ2-1	-	TGTGCCAGCAGCCAAGACCCCCTAGGGACTAGCGGGAGAAATGAGCAGTTCTTC	CASSQDPLGTSGRNEQFF
TRBV28	TRBD1	TRBJ2-7	-	TGTGCCAGCAGTTTAGAGGCGGAGAAGGGACAGACCTACTTC	CASSLEAEKGQTYF
TRBV5-1	TRBD1	TRBJ1-1	-	TGCGCCAGCAGCACGGACCCACAGGGGGGCACTGAAGCTTTCTTT	CASSTDPQGGTEAFF
TRBV7-5	-	TRBJ1-1	-	TGTGCCAGAAGCTTAGCCGGGACAGAGAACACTGAAGCTTTCTTT	CARSLAGTENTEAFF
TRBV15	TRBD1	TRBJ1-3	-	TGTGCCACCAGCCGTCTCCCGGGACAGCGAACCTCTGGAAACACCATATATTTT	CATSRLPGQRTSGNTIYF
TRBV6-4	TRBD1	TRBJ2-1	many	TGTGCCAGCAGTGACTCGAGCGGACAGGGGGCAGATGAGCAGTTCTTC	CASSDSSGQGADEQFF
TRBV6-5	-	TRBJ1-3	-	TGTGCCAGCAGTTACTCGAGTTCGGGCTCTGGAAACACCATATATTTT	CASSYSSSGSGNTIYF
TRBV6-5	-	TRBJ2-7	-	TGTGCCAGCAGTTACGGGACGGCCCTCGGGGGCGAGCAGTACTTC	CASSYGTALGGEQYF
TRBV7-2	-	TRBJ2-7	-	TGTGCCAGCAGCTTTAGGCAGGGGAACTACGAGCAGTACTTC	CASSFRQGNYEQYF
TRBV4-2	-	TRBJ1-2	-	TGTGCCAGCAGCCCAGGGTCGTATGGCTACACCTTC	CASSPGSYGYTF
TRBV29-1	TRBD1	TRBJ1-4	-	TGCAGCGGGACAGGGGGCGAAACTAATGAAAAACTGTTTTTT	CSGTGGETNEKLFF
TRBV7-9	TRBD1	TRBJ1-2	once	TGTGCCAGCAGCCCGACAGGGGGCGGTTATGGCTACACCTTC	CASSPTGGGYGYTF
TRBV3-1/TRBV3-2	-	TRBJ1-1	-	TGTGCCAGCAGCCCAAGCCGGGTCAGCACTGAAGCTTTCTTT	CASSPSRVSTEAFF
TRBV19	-	TRBJ1-5	-	TGTGCCAGTACTGGCGAGGGTCGCAATCAGCCCCAGCATTTT	CASTGEGRNQPQHF
TRBV5-4	TRBD1	TRBJ2-7	-	TGTGCCAGCAGCATCGGGGACAGTGGCTCCTACGAGCAGTACTTC	CASSIGDSGSYEQYF
TRBV6-5	-	TRBJ2-2	-	TGTGCCAGCAGTACCCTTGGCGGGCGCACCGGGGAGCTGTTTTTT	CASSTLGGRTGELFF
TRBV28	-	TRBJ1-5	-	TGTGCCAGCAGCCCCCAGGTTTCTCCCCAGCATTTT	CASSPQVSPQHF
TRBV2	TRBD1	TRBJ1-2	-	TGTGCCAGCAGACCCGGACAGGGGGCGTTTGGCTACACCTTC	CASRPGQGAFGYTF
TRBV2	-	TRBJ2-5	-	TGTGCCAGCAGTGAAGTTCTAGCCCAAGAGACCCAGTACTTC	CASSEVLAQETQYF
TRBV19	TRBD2	TRBJ2-5	-	TGTGCCAGTAGCCCTACCAGGGAGGGAGAGACCCAGTACTTC	CASSPTREGETQYF
TRBV5-1	TRBD1	TRBJ1-2	once	TGCGCCAGCAGCTTGGAGCAGGGGGGTGGTGGCTACACCTTC	CASSLEQGGGGYTF
TRBV28	-	TRBJ2-7	-	TGTGCCAGCAGTTTTAATGATCGCGCCGAGCAGTACTTC	CASSFNDRAEQYF
TRBV5-1	-	TRBJ1-3	-	TGCGCCAGCAGCCAGGGGAGTGAGAAGAGCCAGAGCTCTGGAAACACCATATATTTT	CASSQGSEKSQSSGNTIYF
TRBV5-1	TRBD1	TRBJ1-1	-	TGCGCCAGCAGCTCGACAGGGAACCCTGAAGCTTTCTTT	CASSSTGNPEAFF
TRBV19	-	TRBJ1-2	-	TGTGCCAGTTCCCGTGGAGGCAGCACAAACTATGGCTACACCTTC	CASSRGGSTNYGYTF
TRBV6-2/TRBV6-3	-	TRBJ2-3	-	TGTGCCAGCAGTATTACAGCCACAGATACGCAGTATTTT	CASSITATDTQYF
TRBV27	-	TRBJ1-3	-	TGTGCCAGCAGTTTATCAGGGACTACTCGAAACACCATATATTTT	CASSLSGTTRNTIYF